This T cell receptor (beta chain) was found in a study of beta chain features in type 1 diabetes (dated by TCRdb to 2016 to 2018). For context, the study as a whole: Mean age, gender distribution, total cell number and subset yield did not differ between patients and healthy donors. In the study, recently diagnosed type 1 diabetes patients and matched healthy donors were compared on the TCRB repertoires of their sorted circulating CD4+ T cell subsets. Regulatory and stem cell-like memory subsets were isolated from only 8 patients and 8 healthy donors, whereas naive and central memory subsets came from all 30 or so donors. A total of about 100 million sorted cells were examined across all samples, and RNA yield correlated strongly with the number of cells per subset. Findings and caveats that apply to the study as a whole: Shorter templates might be favored by PCR, yet because patient and control samples were amplified and corrected together, any such skew would affect both groups equally. A moderate but significant shortening of TCRB CDR3 length was observed in type 1 diabetes patients in all four CD4+ subsets. Because the HLA sub-analyses included only small numbers of individuals, any influence of HLA type on TCRB rearrangement was left unresolved. At VDJ recombination sites, patients with type 1 diabetes made fewer insertions and deleted more nucleotides, a pattern implying thymic rearrangement abnormalities. Because cDNA rather than genomic DNA was sequenced, highly expressing activated cells could have been over-represented, although no difference in activation and CD3 levels was found between groups. Naive, central memory and regulatory TCRB repertoires appeared to be more alike among patients than among healthy donors.

The High Capacity cDNA Reverse Transcription Kit was used to reverse transcribe all of the isolated RNA, meaning that expressed TCRB transcripts were what got sequenced. Deep immunoSEQ sequencing was applied to naive, central memory and regulatory T cell samples, giving an average of roughly 3.5 million total reads per sample. Sorted cells were lysed in RLT buffer, and RNA was extracted using DNase-treated RNeasy Micro or Mini kits according to cell number. To prevent cross-contamination, every cell subset was processed on its own, while patient and healthy donor samples were processed together. The immunoSEQ multiplex PCR was used to amplify TCRB sequences from cDNA, yielding 87-bp fragments that span the CDR3 region. Sequencing of the amplicons was performed on the Illumina HiSeq platform. Per the source publication's procedure: Synthetic template baselines were used to correct PCR bias computationally, reads within Hamming distance 2 were collapsed, and singletons that could not be merged were discarded. Reads were aligned to IMGT to assign V, D and J genes, CDR3 length, and insertions or deletions at six rearrangement sites. Clonotype counts were normalized to sorted cell number within each subset before computing true diversity and Gini coefficients with the tcR R package. The overlap coefficient, calculated on TCRB nucleotide sequences, was used to quantify repertoire sharing. TCRdb took this table from immuneACCESS and kept in-frame rearrangements with V and J called. Such tables lack part of the clones; where checked against another copy, unresolved V genes explain under half of the gap, and the rest is unexplained. V and J calls plus clone size are reproduced from that table; the DNA served to infer D and trimming. Recorded for this sample are about 52,000 clones; over 40% of them occurred a single time. The ten largest clones take up approximately 1.3% of the sample.

As to this clone: The antigen it binds to is not known. No quality values exist for individual bases; no much larger clone is one base distant.

CDR1 and CDR2, per the germline V gene, are LGHNA and YSLEER. CDR3 length: 18 amino acids, cysteine to phenylalanine. Kept here is only the CDR3 DNA, which spans 54 bases and is read in frame from base 1. Between the V and J ends, shortened by 0 bases and 0 bases respectively, the junction contains 12 bases. Each donor gave one peripheral blood draw, approximately 120 mL on average, collected into heparinised tubes. Naive, central memory, regulatory and stem cell-like memory CD4+ T cells were sorted on a BD FACSAria II using a panel including CD45RO, CCR7, CD25, CD127, CD95 and CD27. Purity was above 95% for every sorted population. PBMCs were isolated immediately by Lymphoprep density gradient centrifugation and stained directly without culture. So that batch effects would be minimized, each experiment stained and sorted samples in pairs, pairing one healthy donor with one patient.

Specimen: Tregs from blood. What this sample's cell subset or site label stands for: regulatory CD4+ T cells. This TCR was sampled from a man aged 30 to 39 with type 1 diabetes. The chain uses TRBV4-3 and TRBJ2-6; no D segment can be confidently identified. The CDR3 has the sequence CASSQDQLTVSGANVLTF. The sequence in DNA is TGCGCCAGCAGCCAAGATCAGCTCACAGTCTCTGGGGCCAACGTCCTGACTTTC.